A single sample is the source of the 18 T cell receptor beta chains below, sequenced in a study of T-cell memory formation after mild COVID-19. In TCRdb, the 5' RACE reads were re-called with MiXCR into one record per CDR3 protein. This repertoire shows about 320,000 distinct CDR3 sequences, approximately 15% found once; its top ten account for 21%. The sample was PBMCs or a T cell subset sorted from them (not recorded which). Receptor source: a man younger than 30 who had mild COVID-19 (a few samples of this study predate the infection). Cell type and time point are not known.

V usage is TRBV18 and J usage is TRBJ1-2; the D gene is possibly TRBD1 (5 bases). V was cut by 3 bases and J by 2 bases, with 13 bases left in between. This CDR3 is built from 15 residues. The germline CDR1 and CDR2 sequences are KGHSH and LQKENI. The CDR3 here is CASSPRTLPNYGYTF. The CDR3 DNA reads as TGTGCCAGCTCACCCCGGACACTTCCAAACTATGGCTACACCTTC. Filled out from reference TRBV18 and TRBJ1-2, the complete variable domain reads NAGVMQNPRHLVRRRGQEARLRCSPMKGHSHVYWYRQLPEEGLKFMVYLQKENIIDESGMPKERFSAEFPKEGPSILRIQQVVRGDSAAYFCASSPRTLPNYGYTFGSGTRLTVV.

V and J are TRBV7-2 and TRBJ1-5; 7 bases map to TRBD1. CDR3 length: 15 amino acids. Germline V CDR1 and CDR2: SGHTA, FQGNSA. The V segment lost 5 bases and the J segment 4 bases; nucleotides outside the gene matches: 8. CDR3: CASSAWDSANQPQHF. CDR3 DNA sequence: TGTGCCAGCAGCGCATGGGACAGTGCGAATCAGCCCCAGCATTTT.

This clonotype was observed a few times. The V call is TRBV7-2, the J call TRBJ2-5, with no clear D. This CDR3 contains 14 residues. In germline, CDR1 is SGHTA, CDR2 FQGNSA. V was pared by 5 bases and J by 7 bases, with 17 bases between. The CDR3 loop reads CASSPRTDRGTQYF. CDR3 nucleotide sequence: TGTGCCAGCAGCCCCCGTACGGACCGTGGGACCCAGTACTTC.

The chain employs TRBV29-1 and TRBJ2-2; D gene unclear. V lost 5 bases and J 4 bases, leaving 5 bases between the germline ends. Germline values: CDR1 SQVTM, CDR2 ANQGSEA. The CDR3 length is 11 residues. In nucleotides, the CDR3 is TGCAGCGTTTCAGTCACCGGGGAGCTGTTTTTT. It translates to CSVSVTGELFF.

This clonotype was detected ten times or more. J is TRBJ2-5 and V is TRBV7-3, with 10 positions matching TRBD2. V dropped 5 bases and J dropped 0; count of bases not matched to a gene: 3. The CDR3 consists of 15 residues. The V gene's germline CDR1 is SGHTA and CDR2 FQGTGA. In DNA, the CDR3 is TGTGCCAGCAGCCTAGCGGGGGTGGACCAAGAGACCCAGTACTTC. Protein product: CASSLAGVDQETQYF. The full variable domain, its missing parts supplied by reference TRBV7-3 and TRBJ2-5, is GAGVSQTPSNKVTEKGKYVELRCDPISGHTALYWYRQSLGQGPEFLIYFQGTGAADDSGLPNDRFFAVRPEGSVSTLKIQRTERGDSAVYLCASSLAGVDQETQYFGPGTRLLVL.

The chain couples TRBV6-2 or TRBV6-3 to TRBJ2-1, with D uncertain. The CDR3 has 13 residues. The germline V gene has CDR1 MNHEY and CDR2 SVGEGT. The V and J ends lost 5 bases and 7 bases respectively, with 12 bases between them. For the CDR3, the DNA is TGTGCCAGCAGTCCCCCAATTTGGAATGAGCAGTTCTTC. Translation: CASSPPIWNEQFF.

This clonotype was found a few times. In DNA, the CDR3 is TGTGCCAGCAGTTACACGGGACACGGCGGGTCTCCCCTCCACTTT. Translation gives CASSYTGHGGSPLHF. This chain joins TRBV6-5 and TRBJ1-6, with a tentative D call TRBD1 (6 bases). Germline V gene lookup returns CDR1 MNHEY and CDR2 SVGAGI. V lost 2 bases and J lost 13, with 18 bases in between. This CDR3 is 15 amino acids long.

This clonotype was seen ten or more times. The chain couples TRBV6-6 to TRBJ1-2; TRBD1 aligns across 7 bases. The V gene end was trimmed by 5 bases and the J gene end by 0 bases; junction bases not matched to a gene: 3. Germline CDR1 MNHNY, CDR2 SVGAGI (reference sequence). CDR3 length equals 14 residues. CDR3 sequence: CASSHGTANYGYTF. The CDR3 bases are TGTGCCAGCAGTCACGGGACAGCTAACTATGGCTACACCTTC.

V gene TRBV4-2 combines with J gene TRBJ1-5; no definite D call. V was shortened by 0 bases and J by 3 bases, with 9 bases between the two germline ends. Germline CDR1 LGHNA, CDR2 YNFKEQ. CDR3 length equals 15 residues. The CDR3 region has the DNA TGTGCCAGCAGCCAAGACGAGGGTGACAATCAGCCCCAGCATTTT. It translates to CASSQDEGDNQPQHF.

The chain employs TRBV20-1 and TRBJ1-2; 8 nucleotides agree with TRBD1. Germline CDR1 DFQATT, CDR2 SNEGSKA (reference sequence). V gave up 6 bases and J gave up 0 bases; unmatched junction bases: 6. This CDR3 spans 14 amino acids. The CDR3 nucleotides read TGCAGTGCCACAGGGGGGACAGCTAACTATGGCTACACCTTC. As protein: CSATGGTANYGYTF.

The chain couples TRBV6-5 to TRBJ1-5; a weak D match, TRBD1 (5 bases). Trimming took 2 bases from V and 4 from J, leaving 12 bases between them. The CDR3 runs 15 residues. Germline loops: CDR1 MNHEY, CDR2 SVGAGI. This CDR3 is CASSYGSGWNQPQHF. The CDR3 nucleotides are TGTGCCAGCAGTTACGGGTCAGGGTGGAATCAGCCCCAGCATTTT.

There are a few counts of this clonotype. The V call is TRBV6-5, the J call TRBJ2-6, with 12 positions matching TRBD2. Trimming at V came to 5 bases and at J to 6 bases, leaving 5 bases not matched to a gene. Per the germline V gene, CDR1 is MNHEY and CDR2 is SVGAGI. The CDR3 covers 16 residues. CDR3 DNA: TGTGCCAGCAGTCTAGCGGGGGGGCCGCCGGCCAACGTCCTGACTTTC. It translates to CASSLAGGPPANVLTF.

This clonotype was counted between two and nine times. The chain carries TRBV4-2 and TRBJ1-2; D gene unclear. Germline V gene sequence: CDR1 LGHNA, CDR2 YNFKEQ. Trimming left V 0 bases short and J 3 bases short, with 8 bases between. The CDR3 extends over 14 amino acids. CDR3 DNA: TGTGCCAGCAGCCAAGACCTCCTGGACTATGGCTACACCTTC. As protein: CASSQDLLDYGYTF.

As DNA, the CDR3 is TGTGCCAGCAGCCCCCGGGACAGGGATCCCACGGAGCTGTTTTTT. Residues: CASSPRDRDPTELFF. The rearrangement joins TRBV7-6 to TRBJ2-2; the match to TRBD1 covers 9 bases. The CDR3 contains 15 residues. CDR1 is SGHVS, CDR2 FNYEAQ, per germline. V lost 5 bases to trimming and J lost 10 bases; unmatched junction nucleotides: 11.

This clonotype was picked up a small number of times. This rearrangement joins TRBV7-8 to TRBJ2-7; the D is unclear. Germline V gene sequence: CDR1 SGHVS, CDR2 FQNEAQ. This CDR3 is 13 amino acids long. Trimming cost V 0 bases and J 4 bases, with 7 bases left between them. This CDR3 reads CASSLAEGYEQYF. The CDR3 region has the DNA TGTGCCAGCAGCTTAGCCGAAGGGTACGAGCAGTACTTC.

The CDR3 DNA is TGTGCCAGCAGTGACCCCGGTAGGGCCAATGAGCAGTTCTTC. This gives the protein CASSDPGRANEQFF. V usage is TRBV6-4 and J usage is TRBJ2-1; no firm D call. The CDR3 spans 14 residues. Germline lookup yields CDR1 MRHNA and CDR2 SNTAGT. The V end was cut by 2 bases, the J end by 6 bases, with 11 bases between.

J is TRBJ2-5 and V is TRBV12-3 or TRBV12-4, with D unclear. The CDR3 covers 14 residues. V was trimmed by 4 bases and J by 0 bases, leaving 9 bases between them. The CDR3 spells CASSWTVNQETQYF. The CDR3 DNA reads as TGTGCCAGCAGTTGGACGGTTAACCAAGAGACCCAGTACTTC.

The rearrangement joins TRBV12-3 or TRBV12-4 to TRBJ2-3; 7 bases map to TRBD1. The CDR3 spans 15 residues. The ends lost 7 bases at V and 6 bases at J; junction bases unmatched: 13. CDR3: CASTRYPPRGDTQYF. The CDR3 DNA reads TGTGCCAGCACCAGATACCCCCCCAGGGGGGATACGCAGTATTTT.